This paragraph reports one T cell receptor beta chain. Original processing methods: It was from reference gene primer amplification that nucleated cell counts were estimated. Clones were read by immunoSEQ multiplex PCR, and TCRdb kept only the in-frame ones, dropping some. V and J calls and clone size are given by that table; D and trimming were obtained from the DNA. The sample carries roughly 60,000 clones, 85% to 90% recorded once. The data are from a study of blood T cell repertoires in COVID-19. About the research overall: The study drew acute and convalescent COVID-19 samples from the United States, Italy and Spain. PBMCs, B-cell-depleted T cells, or T cells were the source of the cDNA or gDNA that made up the material.

From germline, CDR1 is LNHDA and CDR2 SQIVND (reference sequence). V dropped 0 bases and J dropped 5 bases, with 13 bases sitting between them. This CDR3 contains 15 residues. The chain joins TRBV19 to TRBJ1-1, with D perhaps TRBD1 (6 bases). The sequence derives from a man in his fifties or sixties with active COVID-19. Specimen: peripheral blood. CDR3 nucleotide sequence: TGTGCCAGTAGTATAGAGTTGGGGGCTCGGACTGAAGCTTTCTTT. This encodes CASSIELGARTEAFF.